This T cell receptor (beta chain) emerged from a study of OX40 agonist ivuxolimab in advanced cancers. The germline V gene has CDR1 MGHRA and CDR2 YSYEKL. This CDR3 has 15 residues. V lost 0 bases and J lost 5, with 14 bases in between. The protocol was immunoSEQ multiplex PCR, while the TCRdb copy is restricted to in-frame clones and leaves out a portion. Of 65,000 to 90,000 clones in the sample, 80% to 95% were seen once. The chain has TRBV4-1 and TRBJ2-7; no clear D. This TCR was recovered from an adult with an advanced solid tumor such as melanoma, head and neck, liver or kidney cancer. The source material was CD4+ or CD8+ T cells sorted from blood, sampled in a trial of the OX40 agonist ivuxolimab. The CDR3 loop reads CASSQDPRVGNEQYF. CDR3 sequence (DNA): TGCGCCAGCAGCCAAGATCCCCGAGTCGGCAACGAGCAGTACTTC.